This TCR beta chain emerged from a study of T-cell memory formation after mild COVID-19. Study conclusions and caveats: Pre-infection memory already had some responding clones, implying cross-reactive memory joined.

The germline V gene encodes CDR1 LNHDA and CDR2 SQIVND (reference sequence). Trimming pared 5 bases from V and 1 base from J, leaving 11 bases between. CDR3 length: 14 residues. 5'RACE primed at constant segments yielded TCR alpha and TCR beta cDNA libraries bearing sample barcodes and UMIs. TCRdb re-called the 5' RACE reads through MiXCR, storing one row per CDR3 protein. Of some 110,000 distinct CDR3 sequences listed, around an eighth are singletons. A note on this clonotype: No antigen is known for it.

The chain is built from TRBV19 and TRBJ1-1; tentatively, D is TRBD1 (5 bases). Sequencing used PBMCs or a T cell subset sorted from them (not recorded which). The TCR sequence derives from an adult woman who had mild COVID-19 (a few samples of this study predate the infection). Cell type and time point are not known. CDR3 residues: CASSWGVPNTEAFF. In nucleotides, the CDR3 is TGTGCCAGTAGTTGGGGGGTACCGAACACTGAAGCTTTCTTT.